Below are 14 T cell receptor beta chains sequenced from a single sample in a study of blood T cell repertoires in COVID-19. Some clones are missing from TCRdb's copy, which holds only in-frame ones; the method was immunoSEQ multiplex PCR. This sample has 200,000 to 250,000 clones, with 70% to 85% found just once. The specimen was PBMCs or T cells enriched from blood (not recorded which). These receptors were taken from a man aged 60-69 years who had recovered from COVID-19.

The chain is built from TRBV19 and TRBJ1-5, with a weak D call TRBD1 (6 bases). The CDR3 runs to 14 residues. Trimming left V 7 bases short and J 4 bases short, with 14 bases between. Per the germline V gene, CDR1 is LNHDA and CDR2 is SQIVND (reference sequence). CDR3: CASTQGNRNQPQHF. In DNA, the CDR3 is TGTGCCAGTACACAGGGAAATCGGAATCAGCCCCAGCATTTT.

The V gene is TRBV7-6, the J gene TRBJ2-2; no firm D call. Germline-derived CDR1 and CDR2 are SGHVS and FNYEAQ. The CDR3 covers 13 residues. Trimming left V 4 bases short and J 5 bases short, with 8 bases between. CDR3 residues: CASSWAVTGELFF. As DNA, the CDR3 is TGTGCCAGCAGCTGGGCCGTAACCGGGGAGCTGTTTTTT. The whole variable domain, filled in from reference TRBV7-6 and TRBJ2-2, reads GAGVSQSPRYKVTKRGQDVALRCDPISGHVSLYWYRQALGQGPEFLTYFNYEAQQDKSGLPNDRFSAERPEGSISTLTIQRTEQRDSAMYRCASSWAVTGELFFGEGSRLTVL.

In this sample, this clone turned up a few times. The V gene is TRBV5-6, the J gene TRBJ2-7; no clear D. The CDR3 is 14 residues long. V lost 0 bases to trimming and J lost 2 bases, with 9 bases between them. The germline gives CDR1 SGHDT, CDR2 YYEEEE. In nucleotides, the CDR3 is TGTGCCAGCAGCTTGGTCTCAGTGGCCTACGAGCAGTACTTC. Its protein product is CASSLVSVAYEQYF. The full variable domain, in which reference TRBV5-6 and TRBJ2-7 provide the parts outside the CDR3, is DAGVTQSPTHLIKTRGQQVTLRCSPKSGHDTVSWYQQALGQGPQFIFQYYEEEERQRGNFPDRFSGHQFPNYSSELNVNALLLGDSALYLCASSLVSVAYEQYFGPGTRLTVT.

This rearrangement joins TRBV5-1 to TRBJ1-2; D unclear. The V end lost 2 bases, the J end lost 7 bases, and 15 bases lay between the germline ends. The CDR3 is made up of 14 amino acids. CDR1 and CDR2 (germline): SGHRS, YFSETQ. CDR3 loop: CASSFGGGEFGYTF. In DNA, the CDR3 is TGCGCCAGCAGCTTTGGAGGTGGGGAGTTTGGCTACACCTTC.

Only one count was recorded for this clone. The chain joins TRBV6-2 or TRBV6-3 to TRBJ1-5, with no clear D. The V end lost 5 bases, the J end lost 3 bases, and 14 bases lay between the germline ends. This CDR3 has 15 amino acids. Germline V gene sequence: CDR1 MNHEY, CDR2 SVGEGT. The CDR3 DNA sequence: TGTGCCAGCAGTAGAAATCCCTATTCCAATCAGCCCCAGCATTTT. Protein product: CASSRNPYSNQPQHF.

V and J are TRBV12-5 and TRBJ1-1, with D unresolved. Per germline, CDR1 LGHNT and CDR2 FRNRAP. This CDR3 region has 12 residues. V dropped 6 bases and J dropped 3 bases, with 8 bases sitting between them. The chain's CDR3 is CASGLLDTEAFF. CDR3 DNA sequence: TGTGCTAGTGGGCTCTTAGACACTGAAGCTTTCTTT.

J is TRBJ2-3 and V is TRBV7-9; 8 bases fit TRBD1. This CDR3 is 18 amino acids long. The V segment lost 0 bases and the J segment 0 bases; nucleotides outside the gene matches: 8. CDR1 and CDR2 from the germline V gene are SEHNR and FQNEAQ (reference sequence). The DNA for the CDR3 is TGTGCCAGCAGCTTAGCGCGGACAGGGAGAATTAGCACAGATACGCAGTATTTT. It is translated as CASSLARTGRISTDTQYF.

The rearrangement joins TRBV9 to TRBJ1-6; 8 bases are a match to TRBD1. With V trimmed by 3 bases and J by 10 bases, 9 bases remained unmatched. This CDR3 is built from 15 residues. From germline, CDR1 is SGDLS and CDR2 YYNGEE. This CDR3 is CASSALTGELSPLHF. The CDR3 DNA sequence: TGTGCCAGCAGCGCCCTGACAGGGGAACTATCACCCCTCCACTTT.

The chain joins TRBV18 to TRBJ2-7, with 7 positions matching TRBD2. CDR1 is KGHSH, CDR2 LQKENI, per germline. The ends lost 1 base at V and 0 bases at J; junction bases unmatched: 3. The CDR3 sequence is 15 residues long. Written as DNA, the CDR3 is TGTGCCAGCTCACCACAGGGAGGGAGCTCCTACGAGCAGTACTTC. This encodes CASSPQGGSSYEQYF.

The CDR3 reads CASSQGTRGKYF. Written as DNA, the CDR3 is TGTGCCAGCAGCCAAGGTACCCGAGGCAAGTACTTC. The chain links TRBV3-1 (or the pseudogene TRBV3-2) to TRBJ2-7; D call uncertain. CDR1 LGHDT and CDR2 YNNKEL come from the germline V gene (reference sequence). The CDR3 has 12 residues. V was pared by 1 base and J by 11 bases, with 12 bases between.

This sequence joins TRBV25-1 and TRBJ1-2; 8 positions match TRBD1. V trimming: 3 bases; J trimming: 5 bases; junction bases outside the gene matches: 2. This CDR3 has 13 amino acids. In germline, CDR1 is MGHDK, CDR2 SYGVNS. The CDR3 loop reads CASSDTGGYGYTF. CDR3 nucleotides: TGTGCCAGCAGTGACACAGGGGGTTATGGCTACACCTTC.

The genes are TRBV7-2 and TRBJ1-5; unclear D gene. Germline lookup yields CDR1 SGHTA and CDR2 FQGNSA. V was cut by 2 bases and J by 9 bases, with 17 bases left in between. The CDR3 consists of 15 residues. The CDR3 DNA follows: TGTGCCAGCAGCTTAAGTAGCACCGCCGGGGTGCCCCAGCATTTT. Amino acids: CASSLSSTAGVPQHF. Using reference TRBV7-2 and TRBJ1-5 for the parts outside the CDR3, the full variable domain is GAGVSQSPSNKVTEKGKDVELRCDPISGHTALYWYRQSLGQGLEFLIYFQGNSAPDKSGLPSDRFSAERTGGSVSTLTIQRTQQEDSAVYLCASSLSSTAGVPQHFGDGTRLSIL.

The CDR3 reads CASSVLTGDNEKLFF. The CDR3 region has the DNA TGCGCCAGCAGCGTCTTGACAGGGGATAATGAAAAACTGTTTTTT. This chain joins TRBV5-1 and TRBJ1-4, with 8 bases lining up with TRBD1. This CDR3 is 15 amino acids long. J lost 4 bases, V lost 4 bases, and 6 bases had no gene match. Germline V lookup: CDR1 SGHRS, CDR2 YFSETQ.

This CDR3 is CSVEDRGISNEKLFF. The CDR3 DNA follows: TGCAGCGTTGAAGATCGAGGGATATCTAATGAAAAACTGTTTTTT. This rearrangement joins TRBV29-1 to TRBJ1-4, with D hard to call. The CDR3 spans 15 residues. Per germline, CDR1 SQVTM and CDR2 ANQGSEA. V was clipped by 0 bases and J by 3 bases, with 11 bases between them.